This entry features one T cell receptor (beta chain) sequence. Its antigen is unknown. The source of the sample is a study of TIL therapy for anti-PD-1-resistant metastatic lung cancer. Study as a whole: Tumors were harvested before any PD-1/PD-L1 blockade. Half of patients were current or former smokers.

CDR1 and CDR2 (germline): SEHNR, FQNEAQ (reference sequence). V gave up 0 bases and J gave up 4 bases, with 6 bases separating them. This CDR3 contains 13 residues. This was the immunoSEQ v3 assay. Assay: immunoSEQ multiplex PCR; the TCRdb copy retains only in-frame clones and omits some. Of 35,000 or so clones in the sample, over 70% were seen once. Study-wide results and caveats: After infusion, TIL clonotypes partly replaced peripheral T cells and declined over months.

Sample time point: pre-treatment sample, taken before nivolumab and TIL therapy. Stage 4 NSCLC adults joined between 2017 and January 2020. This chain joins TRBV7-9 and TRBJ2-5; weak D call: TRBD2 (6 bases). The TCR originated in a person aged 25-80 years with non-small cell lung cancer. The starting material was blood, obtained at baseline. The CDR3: CASSLAGGETQYF. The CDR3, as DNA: TGTGCCAGCAGCTTAGCGGGGGGAGAGACCCAGTACTTC. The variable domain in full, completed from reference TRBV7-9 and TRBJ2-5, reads DTGVSQNPRHKITKRGQNVTFRCDPISEHNRLYWYRQTLGQGPEFLTYFQNEAQLEKSRLLSDRFSAERPKGSFSTLEIQRTEQGDSAMYLCASSLAGGETQYFGPGTRLLVL.